These 17 T cell receptor beta chains were sequenced from one sample in a study of blood T cell repertoires in COVID-19 (dated by TCRdb to 2020 to 2021). The library was prepared using the immunoSEQ multiplex PCR assay. The table comes from immuneACCESS by way of TCRdb, which keeps in-frame sequences with V and J called. Part of the clones is missing from these tables; in studies checked, under half for an unresolved V gene and the rest for unknown reasons. Here the sample has about 350,000 clones; roughly 84% occur a single time. The ten largest clones take up roughly 1% of the sample. The source material was PBMCs or T cells enriched from blood (not recorded which). Receptors originate from a woman aged 25-40 years who had recovered from COVID-19.

The chain uses TRBV18 and TRBJ1-6, with D unclear. Germline lookup yields CDR1 KGHSH and CDR2 LQKENI. The CDR3 has 15 amino acids. The V end was cut by 3 bases, the J end by 1 base, with 7 bases between. CDR3 sequence reads: CASSPAGSYNSPLHF. In nucleotides, the CDR3 is TGTGCCAGCTCACCCGCGGGGTCCTATAATTCACCCCTCCACTTT.

The gene calls are TRBV5-1 and TRBJ1-1; D is possibly TRBD1 (6 bases). The V end lost 4 bases, the J end lost 6 bases, and 13 bases lay between the germline ends. CDR3 size: 13 residues. Germline values: CDR1 SGHRS, CDR2 YFSETQ. CDR3 loop: CASSRDTKAEAFF. The CDR3 nucleotides are TGCGCCAGCAGCCGGGACACAAAAGCTGAAGCTTTCTTT.

This chain uses TRBV6-5 with TRBJ1-2; D is possibly TRBD1 (5 bases). Trimming removed 7 bases at V and 8 bases at J, with 14 bases between. The CDR3 length is 12 residues. Germline assignment: CDR1 MNHEY and CDR2 SVGAGI. Here the CDR3 DNA reads TGTGCCAGCAACGGGGGATCGCGGGGCTACACCTTC. Protein sequence: CASNGGSRGYTF.

The V and J genes are TRBV3-1 (or the pseudogene TRBV3-2) and TRBJ2-3, with TRBD2 identical over 9 bases. V was clipped by 4 bases and J by 10 bases; unmatched bases: 9. The CDR3 consists of 14 residues. Germline loops: CDR1 LGHDT, CDR2 YNNKEL (reference sequence). DNA of the CDR3: TGTGCCAGCAGCCTCCAAGCGGGGGGAACTGCGCAGTATTTT. It translates to CASSLQAGGTAQYF.

This clone was seen only a few times. The chain couples TRBV12-5 to TRBJ2-2; 9 bases match TRBD1. The CDR3 sequence is 16 residues long. Germline lookup yields CDR1 LGHNT and CDR2 FRNRAP. V lost 5 bases and J lost 4; bases outside the gene matches: 8. This CDR3 is CASGKAGQGFTGELFF. The CDR3 DNA follows: TGTGCTAGTGGTAAAGCGGGACAGGGTTTCACCGGGGAGCTGTTTTTT.

This chain links TRBV7-7 with TRBJ1-4; a weak D match, TRBD1 (5 bases). The CDR3 contains 13 residues. V dropped 6 bases and J dropped 7 bases, with 12 bases sitting between them. Germline V gene data show CDR1 as SSHAT and CDR2 as FNYEAQ (reference sequence). The CDR3 DNA sequence: TGTGCCAGCAGTTTCACCCAGGGTGAAAAACTGTTTTTT. Translated, it gives CASSFTQGEKLFF.

The V and J genes are TRBV11-2 and TRBJ2-1; 9 bases map to TRBD1. V trimming: 6 bases; J trimming: 5 bases; junction bases outside the gene matches: 14. CDR3 length: 17 amino acids. Per the germline V gene, CDR1 is SGHAT and CDR2 is FQNNGV. The CDR3 region has the DNA TGTGCCAGCAGGCAGACCCCAGGGACAGGGAGCCACAATGAGCAGTTCTTC. Translation: CASRQTPGTGSHNEQFF.

The chain is built from TRBV19 and TRBJ2-3, with 7 positions matching TRBD2. Germline V gene sequence: CDR1 LNHDA, CDR2 SQIVND (reference sequence). Trimming at V came to 6 bases and at J to 6 bases, leaving 6 bases not matched to a gene. This CDR3 has 13 amino acids. The CDR3, as DNA: TGTGCCAGTAGCGGGACTACATTGGATACGCAGTATTTT. Translation: CASSGTTLDTQYF. The variable domain in full, completed from reference TRBV19 and TRBJ2-3, reads DGGITQSPKYLFRKEGQNVTLSCEQNLNHDAMYWYRQDPGQGLRLIYYSQIVNDFQKGDIAEGYSVSREKKESFPLTVTSAQKNPTAFYLCASSGTTLDTQYFGPGTRLTVL.

This rearrangement joins TRBV11-2 to TRBJ2-3, with a tentative D call TRBD1 (6 bases). There are 16 residues in the CDR3. CDR1 is SGHAT, CDR2 FQNNGV, per germline. V was clipped by 5 bases and J by 2 bases, with 17 bases between them. The chain's CDR3 is CASSLRDKGPTDTQYF. CDR3 in DNA: TGTGCCAGCAGCCTACGGGACAAGGGGCCCACAGATACGCAGTATTTT.

This clone was seen just once. The CDR3 sequence is CASSPMLRDRDGGYTF. As DNA, the CDR3 is TGTGCCAGCAGCCCGATGCTCCGGGACAGGGATGGTGGCTACACCTTC. This chain connects TRBV28 to TRBJ1-2; TRBD1 matches 9 bases. The V and J ends lost 6 bases and 7 bases, in that order; junction bases with no gene match: 15. CDR3 length: 16 amino acids. CDR1 is MDHEN, CDR2 SYDVKM, per germline.

The chain employs TRBV2 and TRBJ2-7; 8 positions agree with TRBD1. V lost 6 bases and J lost 5; bases outside the gene matches: 3. CDR3 size: 12 residues. In germline, CDR1 is SNHLY, CDR2 FYNNEI. The CDR3 region has the DNA TGTGCCAGCAGGTCAGGGGGCCACGAGCAGTACTTC. Its protein product is CASRSGGHEQYF. Filled out from reference TRBV2 and TRBJ2-7, the complete variable domain reads EPEVTQTPSHQVTQMGQEVILRCVPISNHLYFYWYRQILGQKVEFLVSFYNNEISEKSEIFDDQFSVERPDGSNFTLKIRSTKLEDSAMYFCASRSGGHEQYFGPGTRLTVT.

In its sample, this clone was seen once. The chain is built from TRBV3-1 (or the pseudogene TRBV3-2) and TRBJ2-7; no firm D call. Looked up from germline, CDR1 is LGHDT and CDR2 is YNNKEL (reference sequence). The CDR3 sequence is 16 residues long. Trimming removed 0 bases from V and 4 bases from J, with 16 bases in between. CDR3 protein: CASSQDRELRGYEQYF. The CDR3 DNA is TGTGCCAGCAGCCAAGATCGCGAACTGCGAGGATACGAGCAGTACTTC.

CDR3 coding DNA: TGTGCCAGCAGTTTATCATCCCAGGGTACCCTCGAGCAGTACTTC. Translation gives CASSLSSQGTLEQYF. The gene calls are TRBV27 and TRBJ2-7; possible D gene TRBD1, 5 bases. Germline V gene sequence: CDR1 MNHEY, CDR2 SMNVEV (reference sequence). V lost 0 bases and J lost 6, with 15 bases in between. CDR3 length: 15 amino acids.

The chain has TRBV28 and TRBJ2-1, with 11 nucleotides matching TRBD2. V was clipped by 3 bases and J by 9 bases; unmatched bases: 7. CDR3 length equals 15 residues. Germline V lookup: CDR1 MDHEN, CDR2 SYDVKM. Written as DNA, the CDR3 is TGTGCCAGCAGTTTTCTAGCGGGGGGCGTTTTTGAGCAGTTCTTC. Protein sequence: CASSFLAGGVFEQFF.

In DNA, the CDR3 is TGTGCCAGCAGTACACAGGGACAGGGTGCGGAGACCCAGTACTTC. Amino acids: CASSTQGQGAETQYF. The chain recombines TRBV6-5 with TRBJ2-5; 9 nucleotides align to TRBD1. V trimming: 5 bases; J trimming: 5 bases; junction bases outside the gene matches: 9. The CDR3 contains 15 residues. The germline CDR1 and CDR2 sequences are MNHEY and SVGAGI.

The chain carries TRBV9 and TRBJ1-1; 8 positions agree with TRBD1. Germline V gives CDR1 SGDLS, CDR2 YYNGEE. The CDR3 is 13 residues long. Unmatched junction bases numbered 3, after V lost 2 bases and J lost 6 bases. The CDR3 loop reads CASSVTGGAEAFF. CDR3 coding DNA: TGTGCCAGCAGCGTCACAGGGGGGGCTGAAGCTTTCTTT. Full variable domain (missing parts from reference TRBV9 and TRBJ1-1): DSGVTQTPKHLITATGQRVTLRCSPRSGDLSVYWYQQSLDQGLQFLIQYYNGEERAKGNILERFSAQQFPDLHSELNLSSLELGDSALYFCASSVTGGAEAFFGQGTRLTVV.

The rearrangement links TRBV6-5 to TRBJ1-1; D is perhaps TRBD1 (5 bases). Trimming took 0 bases from V and 0 from J, leaving 8 bases between them. Germline lookup yields CDR1 MNHEY and CDR2 SVGAGI. The CDR3 consists of 15 residues. CDR3 in amino acids: CASSYSGGMNTEAFF. DNA of the CDR3: TGTGCCAGCAGTTACTCGGGGGGTATGAACACTGAAGCTTTCTTT.